This T cell receptor beta chain was captured in a study of early T cells in non-severe SARS-CoV-2 infection. For the study at large: Sequenced material consisted of bulk RNA (from unsorted whole blood), and chains were unpaired.

After removal of 4 bases from V and 0 bases from J, the junction contained 8 bases not matched to a gene. In germline, CDR1 is MNHEY, CDR2 SVGAGI. This CDR3 spans 16 amino acids. TCRdb re-called the 5' RACE reads through MiXCR, storing one row per CDR3 protein. Of approximately 38,000 distinct CDR3 sequences listed, approximately 4.8% are singletons. This clonotype has at least ten counts. The receptor was isolated from an adult who was a healthcare worker with PCR-confirmed SARS-CoV-2 infection or an uninfected control (not recorded which). Sequencing input: whole blood. V gene TRBV6-5 combines with J gene TRBJ1-1; 7 nucleotides line up with TRBD1. Written as DNA, the CDR3 is TGTGCCAGCAGTTCAGGGGGAACGGCAGTGAACACTGAAGCTTTCTTT. Protein product: CASSSGGTAVNTEAFF.